This T cell receptor (beta chain) was captured by sequencing in a study of tumor and adjacent non-tumor tissue in lung cancer. Whole-study context: On average, productive TCRbeta reads reached some 4.4 million per sample. Study results and caveats: Tumor tissue had significantly higher TCR diversity than normal lung. In normal lung, the top 100 clones were significantly more dominant than in tumor. Tumor TCR diversity, when higher, was linked to shorter survival.

This sample's RNA came from whole unsorted tissue. This non-tumor lung sample came from over 3 cm beyond the tumor edge. With respect to this clonotype: The antigen is unknown.

TCRbeta libraries were built with three rounds of nested PCR, modified from ARM-PCR. MiXCR, run by TCRdb on the multiplex PCR reads, gives a single entry per CDR3 protein. This table has some 68,000 distinct CDR3 sequences, 76% appearing once. Sequences were obtained from distant non-tumor lung tissue. This sequence originates from a man between 60 and 75 years old with non-small cell lung cancer.

The CDR3 DNA follows: TGTGCCAGCAGCCATGACTGGGACCCTGGAAACACCATATATTTT. Its translation: CASSHDWDPGNTIYF. The J gene is TRBJ1-3, the V gene TRBV4-2; TRBD1 is a possible D gene (5 bases). The CDR3 consists of 15 residues. With 3 bases removed from V and 2 bases from J, the gap between germline ends came to 11 bases. The germline V gene has CDR1 LGHNA and CDR2 YNFKEQ.